This T cell receptor beta chain was documented in a study of T cells after yellow fever vaccination (dated by TCRdb to between 2017 and 2020). General notes on the study: The SMART-Seq v4 Ultra Low Input RNA kit was used to prepare libraries from fractions with low cell numbers. To follow T-cell clones before and after primary and booster YFV17D yellow fever vaccination, bulk TCR alpha and beta repertoires were sequenced over time. The cohort comprised two healthy male donors, one aged 18 to 30 and one aged 30 to 40 years. Blood samples were taken at several timepoints before and after primary and secondary immunization, and bulk PBMC replicates and cell subsets were isolated. Overall results and qualifications from the work: Because abundant contaminating clonotypes from the bulk population could be contained in FACS-sorted repertoires, computational filtering was required. A small share of clonotypes occurred in both CD4 and CD8 compartments, likely arising from convergent recombination. The secondary T-cell response was found to be weaker but faster than the primary response, with a peak reached on day 5 rather than on day 15. After the booster, most of the clones that had expanded following primary vaccination were detected again (roughly 96% of CD4 and roughly 90% of CD8), which suggests that memory was broadly maintained. Because the study included only a couple of donors, the extent to which the findings can be generalized is limited.

TCRdb shows the sequencer as Illumina NovaSeq 6000. TCR cDNA was made using 5'RACE template switching, a step that added a universal primer site and unique molecular identifiers. Priming of cDNA synthesis was performed from both the TCR alpha and TCR beta constant segments. Libraries were amplified in two PCR steps, with sample barcodes and sequencing adapters added in the second step. Sequencing of libraries was done on Illumina HiSeq 2500 (2x100 bp) or NovaSeq (2x150 bp). The authors' pipeline ran thus. Reads were demultiplexed and collapsed into UMI consensus sequences with MIGEC, and V(D)J alignment was performed with MiXCR. Clonotypes responding to the vaccine were identified with edgeR on replicate PBMC samples, with the criteria of FDR below 0.01 and a log2 fold change above 5 up to day 15. Each bulk clonotype was labeled CD4 or CD8 based on which sequenced repertoire, CD4 or CD8, contained the clonotype at higher abundance. TCRdb reprocessing: public reads trimmed at Q25 with fastp, clones called with MiXCR, in-frame beta chains kept. Here each entry gathers all rows of one CDR3 protein and keeps the most common genes and DNA. The V and J calls follow TCRdb's processing rather than the paper's. Across this sample there are a few hundred thousand distinct CDR3 sequences, with approximately 4% seen only once. 20% to 25% of the sample rests with the top ten.

Measured from the cysteine to the phenylalanine, the CDR3 is 14 residues long. Only the CDR3 DNA stays, 42 bases, in frame from base 1. V is cut back by 3 bases and J by 4 bases, with 4 bases in the junction unmatched. This clonotype has more than one count but fewer than ten. Its recognized antigen is unknown. No per-base quality is available; no much larger clone lies one base away. The treatment or condition tag for this specimen amounts to: live attenuated yellow fever vaccine strain. At every blood-draw timepoint, two biological replicates of bulk PBMCs were collected. A standard Ficoll-Paque protocol was used to isolate PBMCs from peripheral blood. TriZol was used to extract RNA from bulk PBMCs, CD4 and CD8 fractions, and dextramer-positive and dextramer-negative fractions.

The source material was PBMCs, sampled 5 days after the yellow fever booster vaccination. This chain is built from TRBV12-3 or TRBV12-4 and TRBJ1-1, with 8 bases in between that match TRBD1. This sequence originates from a young man who received the YFV17D yellow fever vaccine. Here is the DNA: TGTGCCAGCAGTTTCCAGGGGGCCAGCACTGAAGCTTTCTTT. Its protein reads: CASSFQGASTEAFF.